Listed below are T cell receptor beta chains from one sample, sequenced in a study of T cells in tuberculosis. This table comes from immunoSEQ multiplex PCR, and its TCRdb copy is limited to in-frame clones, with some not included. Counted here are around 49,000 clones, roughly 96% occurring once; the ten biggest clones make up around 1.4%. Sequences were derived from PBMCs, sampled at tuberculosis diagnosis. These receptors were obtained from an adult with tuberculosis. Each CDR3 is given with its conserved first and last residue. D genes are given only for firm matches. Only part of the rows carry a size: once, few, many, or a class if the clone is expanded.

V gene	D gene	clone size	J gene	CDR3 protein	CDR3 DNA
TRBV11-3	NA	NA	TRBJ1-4	CASSLVGQGDGISNEKLFF	TGTGCCAGCAGCTTAGTCGGGCAGGGTGACGGCATTTCTAATGAAAAACTGTTTTTT
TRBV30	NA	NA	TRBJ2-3	CAWSVGGRATDTQYF	TGTGCCTGGAGTGTAGGGGGTCGGGCCACAGATACGCAGTATTTT
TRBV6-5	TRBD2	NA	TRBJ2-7	CASSYSLAGGLNEQYF	TGTGCCAGCAGTTACTCTTTGGCGGGAGGGCTCAACGAGCAGTACTTC
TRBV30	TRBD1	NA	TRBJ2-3	CAWSYLGTVGTDTQYF	TGTGCCTGGAGCTACCTCGGGACAGTAGGTACAGATACGCAGTATTTT
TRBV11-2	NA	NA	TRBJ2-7	CASSPQQRARYEQYF	TGTGCCAGCAGCCCCCAGCAGCGGGCCCGCTACGAGCAGTACTTC
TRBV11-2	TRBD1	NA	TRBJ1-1	CASSSIRTGMNTEAFF	TGTGCCAGCAGCTCGATAAGGACAGGTATGAACACTGAAGCTTTCTTT
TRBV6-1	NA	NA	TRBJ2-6	CASTLELSGANVLTF	TGTGCCAGCACCCTGGAGTTGTCTGGGGCCAACGTCCTGACTTTC
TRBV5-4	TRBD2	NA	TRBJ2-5	CASSQGLAGAGETQYF	TGTGCCAGCAGCCAGGGACTAGCGGGAGCGGGAGAGACCCAGTACTTC
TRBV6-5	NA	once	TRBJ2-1	CASSRQYRATREQFF	TGTGCCAGCAGTCGCCAATACAGGGCAACGCGGGAGCAGTTCTTC
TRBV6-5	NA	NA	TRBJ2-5	CASKGVQETQYF	TGTGCCAGCAAGGGGGTTCAAGAGACCCAGTACTTC
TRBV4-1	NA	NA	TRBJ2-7	CASSQDPAGRGGLDEQYF	TGCGCCAGCAGCCAAGATCCAGCCGGTAGGGGGGGGTTGGACGAGCAGTACTTC
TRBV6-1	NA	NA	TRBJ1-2	CANRGGYGYTF	TGTGCCAATAGGGGCGGATATGGCTACACCTTC
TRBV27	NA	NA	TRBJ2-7	CASSSIGGRGAYEQYF	TGTGCCAGCAGTTCCATCGGAGGCAGGGGGGCTTACGAGCAGTACTTC
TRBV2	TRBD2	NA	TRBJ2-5	CASSEFLRGGRQETQYF	TGTGCCAGCAGTGAATTTCTTCGGGGCGGGAGGCAAGAGACCCAGTACTTC
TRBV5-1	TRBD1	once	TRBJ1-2	CASSPGQGVGGYTF	TGCGCCAGCAGCCCAGGACAGGGCGTAGGTGGCTACACCTTC
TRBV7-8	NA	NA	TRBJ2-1	CASSSPREQFF	TGTGCCAGCAGCTCCCCCCGTGAGCAGTTCTTC
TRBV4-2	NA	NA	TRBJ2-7	CASSQDPNSSREQYF	TGTGCCAGCAGCCAAGATCCCAACAGCTCGCGCGAGCAGTACTTC
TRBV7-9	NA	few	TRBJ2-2	CANSGLPYGELFF	TGTGCCAACTCTGGGCTACCTTACGGGGAGCTGTTTTTT
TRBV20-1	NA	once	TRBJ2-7	CSASDYKQYF	TGCAGTGCTTCAGACTACAAGCAGTACTTC
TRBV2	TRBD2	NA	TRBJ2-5	CASQQGTKETQYF	TGTGCCAGCCAGCAAGGGACTAAGGAGACCCAGTACTTC
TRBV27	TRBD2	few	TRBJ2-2	CASGTRGGGELFF	TGTGCCAGCGGGACTAGAGGGGGCGGGGAGCTGTTTTTT
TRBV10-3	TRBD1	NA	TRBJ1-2	CAISTGGFGYTF	TGTGCCATCAGCACAGGGGGCTTTGGCTACACCTTC
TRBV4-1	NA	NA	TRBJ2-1	CASSQVDMGFTYNEQFF	TGCGCCAGCAGCCAAGTCGACATGGGCTTCACCTACAATGAGCAGTTCTTC
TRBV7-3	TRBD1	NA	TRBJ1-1	CASSSGQGGAFF	TGTGCCAGCAGCTCCGGACAGGGAGGAGCTTTCTTT
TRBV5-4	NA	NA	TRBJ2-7	CASSFPSSYEQYF	TGTGCCAGCAGCTTTCCTAGCTCCTACGAGCAGTACTTC
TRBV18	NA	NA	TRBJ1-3	CASSPVQGSGNTIYF	TGTGCCAGCTCACCGGTACAGGGCTCTGGAAACACCATATATTTT
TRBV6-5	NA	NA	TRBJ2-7	CASSGTGGSYEQYF	TGTGCCAGCAGTGGGACCGGGGGCTCCTACGAGCAGTACTTC
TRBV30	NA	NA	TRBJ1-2	CAWSGRGVNYGYTF	TGTGCCTGGAGTGGCCGGGGGGTTAACTATGGCTACACCTTC
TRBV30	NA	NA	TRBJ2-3	CAWSVWTVGRTDTQYF	TGTGCCTGGAGTGTATGGACGGTGGGGAGAACAGATACGCAGTATTTT
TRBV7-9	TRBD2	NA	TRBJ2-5	CASSLLAGPQETQYF	TGTGCCAGCAGCTTACTAGCGGGGCCACAAGAGACCCAGTACTTC
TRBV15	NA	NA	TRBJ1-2	CATSRDRNYGYTF	TGTGCCACCAGCAGAGACAGGAACTATGGCTACACCTTC
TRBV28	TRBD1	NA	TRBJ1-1	CASRQGATEAFF	TGTGCCAGCAGGCAGGGGGCCACTGAAGCTTTCTTT
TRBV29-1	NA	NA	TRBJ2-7	CSILGGALYEQYF	TGCAGCATACTAGGAGGGGCCCTCTACGAGCAGTACTTC
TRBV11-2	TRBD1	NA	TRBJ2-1	CASSTRQGVDEQFF	TGTGCCAGCAGCACTCGACAGGGGGTGGATGAGCAGTTCTTC
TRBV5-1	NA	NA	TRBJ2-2	CASSLGLGGELFF	TGCGCCAGTTCACTAGGTTTGGGCGGGGAGCTGTTTTTT
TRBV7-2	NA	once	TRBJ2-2	CASSLKGFGTGELFF	TGTGCCAGCAGCTTGAAGGGGTTCGGCACCGGGGAGCTGTTTTTT
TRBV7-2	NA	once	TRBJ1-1	CASSLIRTEAFF	TGTGCCAGCAGCTTAATCAGGACTGAAGCTTTCTTT
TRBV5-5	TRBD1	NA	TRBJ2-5	CASSYITGVGETQYF	TGTGCCAGCAGCTATATTACAGGGGTGGGGGAGACCCAGTACTTC
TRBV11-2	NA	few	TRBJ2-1	CASSLIQGYNEQFF	TGTGCCAGCAGCTTAATTCAGGGGTACAATGAGCAGTTCTTC